Included here is one T cell receptor beta chain sequence, with context. The antigen it binds to is not known. Base-call qualities are not available, and no considerably larger clone is one nucleotide away. In the prospective study, participants were about 18 to 100 years old, resided in 24 geographic areas of the United States, and were enrolled through a virtual design. In the prospective study, participants were assigned to cohorts based on the clinical history participants reported in a screening survey and a study questionnaire. Each participant in the prospective study had whole blood, serum and a nasopharyngeal or oropharyngeal swab collected by mobile phlebotomists. Prospective study participants could optionally give additional blood draws and questionnaires over an approximately 2-month period. Prospective study blood samples were shipped either frozen or at room temperature before DNA extraction.

The germline V gene (reference sequence) supplies CDR1 MNHEY and CDR2 SMNVEV. V loses 6 bases, J loses 4 bases, and the germline ends lie 18 bases apart. Spanning cysteine to phenylalanine, the CDR3 consists of 15 amino acids. Only the CDR3 portion is preserved as DNA: 45 bases, with reading frame beginning at the first base. This record belongs to a study of blood T cell repertoires in COVID-19 (dated by TCRdb to 2020 to 2022). For the study in its entirety: The collaborator samples originated in the United States, Italy and Spain and spanned the acute and convalescent phases of COVID-19. The prospective study material was composed of cDNA or gDNA derived from T cells, B-cell-depleted T cells, or PBMCs. Subjects who had been exposed to COVID-19, were actively infected with it, or had recovered from it provided the deeply sampled blood TCRbeta repertoires that made up the dataset. A freely available public database, intended as a resource for researchers studying the immune response to SARS-CoV-2, is where the repertoires were released. The samples were drawn from the first 160 participants of the ongoing ImmuneRACE study and from 1,200 or so subjects provided by 6 global collaborators. Nearly every sample came with metadata listing a de-identified subject ID, COVID-19 status, age in years and sex. Where available, HLA class I and class II types were obtained from metadata supplied by the sample provider rather than from assay-based typing.

TCRbeta CDR3 regions were amplified from genomic DNA using the immunoSEQ Assay, a bias-controlled multiplex PCR. Turning to the authors' computational methods: Within the assay, amplification of reference gene primers was used to estimate how many nucleated cells each sample contained. To quantify the absolute abundance of each unique TCRbeta CDR3 rearrangement, sequence reads were collapsed and filtered. Productive Simpson clonality was computed per sample as the square root of Simpson's diversity index over productive rearrangements. In its TCRdb copy, this immuneACCESS table keeps in-frame sequences only and misses some clones. Where compared with another copy, unresolved V genes explain less than half of these, and the others have no known cause. V, J and clone size derive from that table, while D and trimming were established from the DNA sequence. The sample contains 210,000 or so clones, approximately 80% of them found a single time. The ten largest clonotypes hold 7% to 8.5% of the sample.

What the authors observed across the whole study: The amount of clinical and demographic metadata varied by source and participant and was provided uncurated.

The chain uses TRBV27 and TRBJ1-2; TRBD1 is a possible D gene, resting on 5 matching bases. The sequence was obtained from a woman in her thirties or forties with acute COVID-19. The sample taken for sequencing was PBMCs or T cells enriched from blood (not recorded which). This receptor has the CDR3 CASRSSGLSLYGYTF. The nucleotide sequence is TGTGCCAGCAGGTCCTCAGGGTTATCGCTCTATGGCTACACCTTC.